What follows is one TCR beta chain and its context. Its antigen remains unidentified. The sample originates from a study of Graves' ophthalmopathy and Graves' hyperthyroidism. The TCR beta CDR3 regions underwent amplification from RNA transcripts. RT-PCR in the first round used HTBI primers; a second-round multiplex PCR followed. TCRdb reprocessed the multiplex PCR reads with MiXCR, giving one entry per CDR3 protein. The table lists 260,000 or so distinct CDR3 sequences, about 47% of them singletons. General observations from the study: With approximately 88% sensitivity and 75% to 84% specificity, a 13-signature model separated ophthalmopathy from stable hyperthyroidism.

CAS ≥3, NOSPECS ≥4, moderate-to-severe activity and duration under 3 months marked donors with ophthalmopathy. Patients were left out if they had other autoimmune diseases, uncontrolled infections, pregnancy or lactation. The TCR originated in an adult man with Graves' ophthalmopathy. Sequencing was performed on peripheral blood.

The CDR3 DNA follows: TGTGCCAGCACCCAAGGCGGGGGTACGTTGCAGTACTTC. Its protein is CASTQGGGTLQYF. The genes are TRBV12-3 or TRBV12-4 and TRBJ2-7, with TRBD2 identical over 7 bases. The CDR3 extends over 13 amino acids. V was clipped by 7 bases and J by 9 bases; unmatched bases: 12.